This T cell receptor (beta chain) originates from a study of PD-L1 blockade in urothelial cancer. For the study at large: The analyses of blood took place 3 weeks (second dose) and 6 weeks after treatment start.

CDR3 length: 15 residues. Trimming stripped 5 bases from V and 2 bases from J, with 16 bases between. The germline CDR1 and CDR2 sequences are SGHAT and FQNNGV. Produced via immunoSEQ multiplex PCR; TCRdb's table is partial and in-frame only. The table includes about 69,000 clones, 85% to 90% detected once. The receptor comes from a man in his 60s with urothelial cancer. This specimen consisted of PBMCs, obtained around atezolizumab (anti-PD-L1) treatment. This chain connects TRBV11-2 to TRBJ2-7, with a tentative D call TRBD1 (5 bases). This CDR3 is CASSLKSDTTYEQYF. Written as DNA, the CDR3 is TGTGCCAGCAGCCTAAAATCGGACACAACCTACGAGCAGTACTTC.